The rows below give T cell receptor beta chains drawn from one sample of a study of T cells expressing NK-cell markers. TCRdb processed the 5' RACE reads again and assigns one entry to each CDR3 protein, with no DNA. The table lists 300,000 to 500,000 distinct CDR3 sequences. What was sequenced was blood T cells: a sorted CD56 or NKG2C T cell subset, CD4+ or CD8+ T cells, or bulk PBMC T cells (not recorded which). The receptors stem from a woman aged 45-60 years in good health. Each CDR3 is given with its conserved first and last residue.

V	J	CDR3
TRBV12-3/TRBV12-4	TRBJ1-4	CASNSQGVGNEKLFF
TRBV6-5	TRBJ1-1	CASSIDNTEAFF
TRBV29-1	TRBJ2-3	CSVVWASGRTDTQYF
TRBV10-1	TRBJ2-1	CASSEIPGLAGVENEQFF
TRBV5-1	TRBJ2-2	CASSWTSRGDANTGELFF
TRBV20-1	TRBJ2-7	CSALGGRLYEQYF
TRBV6-6	TRBJ1-6	CASRAGVPLHF
TRBV12-3/TRBV12-4	TRBJ1-4	CASSPLGGSATNEKLFF
TRBV10-2	TRBJ1-1	CASSAPVPGQGVADTEAFF
TRBV20-1	TRBJ2-3	CSARKGALSADTQYF
TRBV5-1	TRBJ2-1	CASSLRSVTSGRRSYNEQFF
TRBV10-2	TRBJ2-1	CASRGLAGADEQFF
TRBV15	TRBJ2-1	CATSRDRLAADNEQFF
TRBV5-1	TRBJ2-5	CASSFIGTDQETQYF
TRBV25-1	TRBJ2-1	CASNAGSYNEQFF
TRBV5-6	TRBJ2-3	CASSTRGDPRSYTDTQYF
TRBV12-3/TRBV12-4	TRBJ1-2	CASSLARGRGYGYTF
TRBV4-1	TRBJ2-1	CASHHSGSSNEQFF
TRBV5-1	TRBJ2-1	CASSRRGQPREQFF
TRBV20-1	TRBJ1-5	CSARESGTGARSQPQHF
TRBV18	TRBJ2-3	CASYQGARGSSTDTQYF
TRBV29-1	TRBJ1-2	CSVSGGKNYGYTF
TRBV5-6	TRBJ2-4	CASSLTSGRDIQYF
TRBV12-3/TRBV12-4	TRBJ1-2	CASRTGTHYGYTF
TRBV20-1	TRBJ1-1	CSARWGEGSTEAFF
TRBV12-3/TRBV12-4	TRBJ2-1	CASTYPGGGGEQFF
TRBV12-3/TRBV12-4	TRBJ2-1	CASSTGAQQFF
TRBV18	TRBJ1-3	CASSTQGSGNTIYF
TRBV6-2/TRBV6-3	TRBJ2-1	CASSPGLAGGFGSYNEQFF
TRBV5-1	TRBJ2-2	CASSLEADRVTGELFF
TRBV10-3	TRBJ2-3	CAISESTRVTDTQYF
TRBV7-6	TRBJ2-6	CASSLALDRLPWGANVLTF
TRBV12-3/TRBV12-4	TRBJ2-1	CASSPIWDGSAVGEQFF
TRBV29-1	TRBJ1-1	CSVETGVYTEAFF
TRBV5-1	TRBJ2-7	CASSLALEGPYEQYF
TRBV24-1	TRBJ2-1	CATSDLRDSSYNEQFF
TRBV6-1	TRBJ2-3	CASDGGFTVGSSGTLTDTQYF
TRBV6-2/TRBV6-3	TRBJ2-6	CASSYGANVLTF
TRBV2	TRBJ2-1	CASSEDQGGLDSSYNEQFF